The source of this T cell receptor (beta chain) is a study of OX40 agonist ivuxolimab in advanced cancers. Findings of the study overall: Both CD4+ and CD8+ T cell populations in blood had undergone clonal expansion by week 6 at 0.1 to 3.0 mg/kg.

Trimming left V 4 bases short and J 1 base short, with 10 bases between. The CDR3 runs 14 residues. CDR1 MNHEY and CDR2 SVGAGI come from the germline V gene. Some clones are missing from TCRdb's copy, which holds only in-frame ones; the method was immunoSEQ multiplex PCR. The sample lists some 82,000 clones; around 94% were seen once. Remarks on this clone: What it binds is not known.

The V and J genes are TRBV6-5 and TRBJ1-1; D is unresolved. The source was CD4+ or CD8+ T cells sorted from blood, collected in a trial of the OX40 agonist ivuxolimab. The sequence was obtained from an adult with an advanced solid tumor such as melanoma, head and neck, liver or kidney cancer. The CDR3 DNA reads TGTGCCAGCAGTTTCGGCAGTTCGAACACTGAAGCTTTCTTT. It specifies CASSFGSSNTEAFF.